Sequencing of this T cell receptor (beta chain) was carried out in a study of blood T cell repertoires in COVID-19. Study in general: Whether acute or convalescent, the COVID-19 samples came from the United States, Italy and Spain. PBMCs, B-cell-depleted T cells, or T cells provided the cDNA or gDNA that made up the material.

CDR1 MGHRA and CDR2 YSYEKL come from the germline V gene. V gave up 2 bases and J gave up 1 base; unmatched junction bases: 10. The CDR3 is 18 amino acids. Original methodology: Cell counts per sample came from amplifying reference gene primers. Clones were read by immunoSEQ multiplex PCR, and TCRdb kept only the in-frame ones, dropping some. V and J calls and clone size are as listed in that table; D and trimming were resolved from the DNA. Among around 270,000 clones listed, 84% were seen once. Specimen: peripheral blood. The receptor's source is a woman between 40 and 50 years old who had recovered from COVID-19. The chain links TRBV4-1 to TRBJ1-1, with 10 bases lining up with TRBD1. The CDR3 bases are TGCGCCAGCAGCCAACCTCACGGACAGGGGGTGAGGAACACTGAAGCTTTCTTT. Its protein product is CASSQPHGQGVRNTEAFF.